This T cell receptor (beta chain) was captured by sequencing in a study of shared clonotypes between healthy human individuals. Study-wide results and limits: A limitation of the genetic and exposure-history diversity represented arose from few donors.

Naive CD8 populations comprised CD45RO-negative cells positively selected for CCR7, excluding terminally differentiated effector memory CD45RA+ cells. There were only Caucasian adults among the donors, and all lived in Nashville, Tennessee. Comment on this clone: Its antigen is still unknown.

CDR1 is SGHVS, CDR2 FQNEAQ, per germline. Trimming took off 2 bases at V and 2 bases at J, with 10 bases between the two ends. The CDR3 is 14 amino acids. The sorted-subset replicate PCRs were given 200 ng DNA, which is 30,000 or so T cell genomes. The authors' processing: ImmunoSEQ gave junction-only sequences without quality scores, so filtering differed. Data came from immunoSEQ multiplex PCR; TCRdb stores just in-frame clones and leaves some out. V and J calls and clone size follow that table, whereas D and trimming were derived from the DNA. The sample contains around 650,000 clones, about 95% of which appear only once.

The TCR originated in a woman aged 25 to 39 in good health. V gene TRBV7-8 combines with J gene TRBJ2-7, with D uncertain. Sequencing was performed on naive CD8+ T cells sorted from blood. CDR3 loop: CASSLFDKPYEQYF. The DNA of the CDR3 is TGTGCCAGCAGCTTATTCGACAAACCCTACGAGCAGTACTTC.